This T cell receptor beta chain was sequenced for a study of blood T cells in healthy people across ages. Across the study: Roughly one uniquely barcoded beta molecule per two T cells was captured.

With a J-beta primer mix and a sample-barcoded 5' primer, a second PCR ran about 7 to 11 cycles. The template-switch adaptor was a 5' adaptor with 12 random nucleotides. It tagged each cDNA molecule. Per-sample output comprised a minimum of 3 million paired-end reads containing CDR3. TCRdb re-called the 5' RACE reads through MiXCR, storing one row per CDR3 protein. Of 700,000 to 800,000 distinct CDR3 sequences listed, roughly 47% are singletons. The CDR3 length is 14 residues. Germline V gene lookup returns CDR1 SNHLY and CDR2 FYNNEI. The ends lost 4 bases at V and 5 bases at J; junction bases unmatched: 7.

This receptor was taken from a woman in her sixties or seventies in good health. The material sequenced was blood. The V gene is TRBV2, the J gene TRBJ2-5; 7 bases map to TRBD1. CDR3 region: CASSVEGGGETQYF. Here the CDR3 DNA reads TGTGCCAGCAGTGTAGAAGGGGGCGGGGAGACCCAGTACTTC.